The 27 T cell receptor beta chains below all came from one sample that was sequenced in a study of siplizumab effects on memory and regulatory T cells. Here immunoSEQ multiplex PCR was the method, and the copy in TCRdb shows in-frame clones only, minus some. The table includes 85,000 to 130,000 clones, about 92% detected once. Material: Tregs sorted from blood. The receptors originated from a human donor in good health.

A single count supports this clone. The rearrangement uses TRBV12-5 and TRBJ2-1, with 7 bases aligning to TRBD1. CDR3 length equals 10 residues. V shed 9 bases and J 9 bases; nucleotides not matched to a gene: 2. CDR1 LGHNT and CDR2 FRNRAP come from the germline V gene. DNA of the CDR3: TGTGCTAGCGGACAGGCTGAGCAGTTCTTC. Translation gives CASGQAEQFF.

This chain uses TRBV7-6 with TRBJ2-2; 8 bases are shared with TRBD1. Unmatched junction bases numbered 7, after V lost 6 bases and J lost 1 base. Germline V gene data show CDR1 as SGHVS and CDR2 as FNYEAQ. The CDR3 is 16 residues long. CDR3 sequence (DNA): TGTGCCAGCAGTGGGACAGGATTGATGAACACCGGGGAGCTGTTTTTT. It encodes CASSGTGLMNTGELFF.

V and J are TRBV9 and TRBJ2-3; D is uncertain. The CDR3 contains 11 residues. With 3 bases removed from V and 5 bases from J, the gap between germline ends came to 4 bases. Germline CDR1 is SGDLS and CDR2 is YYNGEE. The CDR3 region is CASSGGDTQYF. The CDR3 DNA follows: TGTGCCAGCAGCGGGGGAGATACGCAGTATTTT.

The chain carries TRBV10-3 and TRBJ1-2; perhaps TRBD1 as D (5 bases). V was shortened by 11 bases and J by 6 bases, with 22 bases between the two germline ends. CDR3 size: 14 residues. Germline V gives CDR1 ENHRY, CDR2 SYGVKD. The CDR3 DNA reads TGTGCCTCTCGGTGGCAGGGTCAGTTTGATGGCTACACCTTC. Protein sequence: CASRWQGQFDGYTF.

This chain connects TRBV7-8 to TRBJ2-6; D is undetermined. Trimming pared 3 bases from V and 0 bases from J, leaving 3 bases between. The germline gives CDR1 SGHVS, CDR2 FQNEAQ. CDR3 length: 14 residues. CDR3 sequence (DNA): TGTGCCAGCAGCTTTGGCTCTGGGGCCAACGTCCTGACTTTC. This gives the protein CASSFGSGANVLTF.

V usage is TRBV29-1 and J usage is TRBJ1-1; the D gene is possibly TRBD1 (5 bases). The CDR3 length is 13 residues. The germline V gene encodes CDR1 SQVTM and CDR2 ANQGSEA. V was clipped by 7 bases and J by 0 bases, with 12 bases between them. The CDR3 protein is CSARQYMNTEAFF. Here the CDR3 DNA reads TGCAGCGCCAGACAGTACATGAACACTGAAGCTTTCTTT.

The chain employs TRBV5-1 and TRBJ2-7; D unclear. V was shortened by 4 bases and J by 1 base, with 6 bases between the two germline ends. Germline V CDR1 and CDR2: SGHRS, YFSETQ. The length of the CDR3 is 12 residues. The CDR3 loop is CASSGLSYEQYF. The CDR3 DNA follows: TGCGCCAGCAGCGGTCTTTCCTACGAGCAGTACTTC.

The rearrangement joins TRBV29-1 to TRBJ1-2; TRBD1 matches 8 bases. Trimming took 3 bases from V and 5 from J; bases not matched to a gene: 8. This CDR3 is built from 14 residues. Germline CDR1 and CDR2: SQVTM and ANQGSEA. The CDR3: CSVDGTGNMYGYTF. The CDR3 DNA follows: TGCAGCGTTGACGGGACAGGAAATATGTATGGCTACACCTTC.

In DNA form, the CDR3 reads TGTGCCAGCTCACAAAATCTCGGCGGGAGTGTAGAGGTAGATACGCAGTATTTT. Translation gives CASSQNLGGSVEVDTQYF. The gene calls are TRBV18 and TRBJ2-3, with 7 bases fitting TRBD2. The J segment lost 5 bases and the V segment lost 4 bases, leaving 18 bases of the junction unmatched. CDR3 length: 18 amino acids. The germline V gene has CDR1 KGHSH and CDR2 LQKENI. The variable domain in full, completed from reference TRBV18 and TRBJ2-3, reads NAGVMQNPRHLVRRRGQEARLRCSPMKGHSHVYWYRQLPEEGLKFMVYLQKENIIDESGMPKERFSAEFPKEGPSILRIQQVVRGDSAAYFCASSQNLGGSVEVDTQYFGPGTRLTVL.

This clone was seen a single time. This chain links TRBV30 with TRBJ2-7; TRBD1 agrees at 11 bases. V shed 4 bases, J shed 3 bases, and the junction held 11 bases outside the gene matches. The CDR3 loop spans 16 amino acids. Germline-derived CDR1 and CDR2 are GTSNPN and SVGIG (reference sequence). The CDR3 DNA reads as TGTGCCTGGACCAAGCGGACAGGGGGCTCCATCTACGAGCAGTACTTC. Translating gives CAWTKRTGGSIYEQYF.

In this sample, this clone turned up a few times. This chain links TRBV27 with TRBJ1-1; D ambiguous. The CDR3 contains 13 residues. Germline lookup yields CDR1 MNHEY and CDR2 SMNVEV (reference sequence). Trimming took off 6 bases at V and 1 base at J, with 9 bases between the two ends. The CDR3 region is CASRFDGNTEAFF. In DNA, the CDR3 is TGTGCCAGCAGGTTCGACGGGAACACTGAAGCTTTCTTT.

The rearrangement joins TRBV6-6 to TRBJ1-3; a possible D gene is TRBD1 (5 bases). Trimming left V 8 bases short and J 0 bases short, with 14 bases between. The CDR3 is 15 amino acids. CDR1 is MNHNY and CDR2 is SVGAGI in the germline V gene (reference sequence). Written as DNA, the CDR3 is TGTGCCAGCGCCACCACAGGCCCCTCTGGAAACACCATATATTTT. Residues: CASATTGPSGNTIYF.

The CDR3 DNA reads as TGTGCCAGCAGCCGGGCTAGCGGAGGCACAAACACCGGGGAGCTGTTTTTT. Protein sequence: CASSRASGGTNTGELFF. The rearrangement joins TRBV14 to TRBJ2-2; 7 bases are shared with TRBD2. This CDR3 has 17 amino acids. CDR1 SGHDN and CDR2 FVKESK come from the germline V gene. With 4 bases clipped from V and 2 bases from J, the junction kept 10 bases outside the gene matches. Combining the CDR3 with reference TRBV14 and TRBJ2-2 gives the whole variable domain EAGVTQFPSHSVIEKGQTVTLRCDPISGHDNLYWYRRVMGKEIKFLLHFVKESKQDESGMPNNRFLAERTGGTYSTLKVQPAELEDSGVYFCASSRASGGTNTGELFFGEGSRLTVL.

The CDR3 loop is CASSLGSGIPYNEQFF. CDR3 nucleotides: TGTGCCAGCAGCTTGGGCTCGGGGATACCCTACAATGAGCAGTTCTTC. The chain joins TRBV5-4 to TRBJ2-1, with D possibly being TRBD2 (5 bases). This CDR3 region has 16 residues. Between the trimmed V and J ends, which lost 0 bases and 2 bases, there was a span of 12 bases. The germline gives CDR1 SGHNT, CDR2 YYREEE (reference sequence).

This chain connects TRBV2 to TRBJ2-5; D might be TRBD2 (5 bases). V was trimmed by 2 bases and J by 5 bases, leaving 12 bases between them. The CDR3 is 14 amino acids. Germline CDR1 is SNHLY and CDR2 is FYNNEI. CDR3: CASSEIRGWETQYF. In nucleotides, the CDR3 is TGTGCCAGCAGTGAAATACGGGGTTGGGAGACCCAGTACTTC.

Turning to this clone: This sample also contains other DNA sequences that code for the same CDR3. CDR3 sequence reads: CASSYGLYEQYF. DNA of the CDR3: TGTGCCAGCAGTTACGGACTATACGAGCAGTACTTC. V is TRBV6-5 and J is TRBJ2-7, with TRBD2 as a possible D gene (6 bases). Trimming stripped 2 bases from V and 4 bases from J, with 6 bases between. There are 12 residues in the CDR3. Germline CDR1 and CDR2: MNHEY and SVGAGI.

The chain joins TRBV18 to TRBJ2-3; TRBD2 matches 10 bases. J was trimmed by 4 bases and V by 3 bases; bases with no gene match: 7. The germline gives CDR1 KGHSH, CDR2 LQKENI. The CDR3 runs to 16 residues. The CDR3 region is CASSPRAGGPSDTQYF. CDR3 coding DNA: TGTGCCAGCTCACCGCGAGCGGGAGGGCCTTCAGATACGCAGTATTTT.

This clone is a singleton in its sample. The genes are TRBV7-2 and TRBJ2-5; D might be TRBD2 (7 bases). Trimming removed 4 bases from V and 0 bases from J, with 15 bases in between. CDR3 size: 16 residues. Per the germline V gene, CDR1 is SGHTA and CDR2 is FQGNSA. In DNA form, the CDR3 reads TGTGCCAGCAGCTCTCCGGGGGGCCTCTACCAAGAGACCCAGTACTTC. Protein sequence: CASSSPGGLYQETQYF.

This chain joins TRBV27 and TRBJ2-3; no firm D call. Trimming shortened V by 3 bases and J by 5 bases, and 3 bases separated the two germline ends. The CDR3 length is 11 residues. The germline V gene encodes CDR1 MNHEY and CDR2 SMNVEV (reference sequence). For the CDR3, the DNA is TGTGCCAGCAGTTTCTTAGATACGCAGTATTTT. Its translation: CASSFLDTQYF.

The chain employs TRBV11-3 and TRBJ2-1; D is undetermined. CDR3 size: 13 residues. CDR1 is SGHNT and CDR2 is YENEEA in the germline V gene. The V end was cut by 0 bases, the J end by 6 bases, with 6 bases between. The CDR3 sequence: CASSLDYSNEQFF. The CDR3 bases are TGTGCCAGCAGCTTAGATTACAGCAATGAGCAGTTCTTC.

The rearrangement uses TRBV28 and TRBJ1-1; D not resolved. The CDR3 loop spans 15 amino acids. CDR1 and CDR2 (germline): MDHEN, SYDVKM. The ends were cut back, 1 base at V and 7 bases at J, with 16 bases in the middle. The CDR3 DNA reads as TGTGCCAGCAGTTTATTGGGCACTTACAGAGGTGAAGCTTTCTTT. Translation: CASSLLGTYRGEAFF. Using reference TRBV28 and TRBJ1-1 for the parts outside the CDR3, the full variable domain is DVKVTQSSRYLVKRTGEKVFLECVQDMDHENMFWYRQDPGLGLRLIYFSYDVKMKEKGDIPEGYSVSREKKERFSLILESASTNQTSMYLCASSLLGTYRGEAFFGQGTRLTVV.

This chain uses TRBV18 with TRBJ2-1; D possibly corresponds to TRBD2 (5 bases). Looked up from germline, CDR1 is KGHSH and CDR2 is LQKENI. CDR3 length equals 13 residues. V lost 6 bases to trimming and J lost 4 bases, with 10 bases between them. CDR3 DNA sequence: TGTGCCAGCTCCTCTACTAGTTACAATGAGCAGTTCTTC. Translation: CASSSTSYNEQFF.

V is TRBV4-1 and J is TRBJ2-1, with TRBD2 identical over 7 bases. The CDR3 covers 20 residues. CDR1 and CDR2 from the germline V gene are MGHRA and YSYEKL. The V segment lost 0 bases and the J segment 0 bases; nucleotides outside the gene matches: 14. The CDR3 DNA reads TGCGCCAGCAGCCAAGATCGGGTCTTGGGCGGGAGAGTCTCCTACAATGAGCAGTTCTTC. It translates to CASSQDRVLGGRVSYNEQFF.

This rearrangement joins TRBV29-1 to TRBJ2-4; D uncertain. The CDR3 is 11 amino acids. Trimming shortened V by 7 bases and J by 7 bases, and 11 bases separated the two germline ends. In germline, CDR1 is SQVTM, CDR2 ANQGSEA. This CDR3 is CSAGRRNIQYF. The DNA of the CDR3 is TGCAGCGCAGGACGTAGGAACATTCAGTACTTC.

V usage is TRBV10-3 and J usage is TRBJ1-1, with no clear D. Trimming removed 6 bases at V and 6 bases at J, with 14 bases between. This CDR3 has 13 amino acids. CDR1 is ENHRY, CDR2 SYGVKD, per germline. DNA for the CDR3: TGTGCCATCAGACAAAGCCCGGTCTCTGAAGCTTTCTTT. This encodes CAIRQSPVSEAFF.

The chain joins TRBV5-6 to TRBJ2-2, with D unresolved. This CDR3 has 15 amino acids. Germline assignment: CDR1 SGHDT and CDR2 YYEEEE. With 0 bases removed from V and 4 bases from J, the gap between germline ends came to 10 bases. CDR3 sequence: CASSLDFLTTGELFF. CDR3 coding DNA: TGTGCCAGCAGCTTGGATTTCCTTACCACCGGGGAGCTGTTTTTT.

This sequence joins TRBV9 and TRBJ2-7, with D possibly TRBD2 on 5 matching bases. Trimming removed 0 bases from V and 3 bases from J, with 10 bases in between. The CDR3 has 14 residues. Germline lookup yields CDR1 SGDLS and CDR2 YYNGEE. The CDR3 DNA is TGTGCCAGCAGCGTAGGAGGGCAAAACTACGAGCAGTACTTC. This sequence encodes CASSVGGQNYEQYF. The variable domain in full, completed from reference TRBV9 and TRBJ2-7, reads DSGVTQTPKHLITATGQRVTLRCSPRSGDLSVYWYQQSLDQGLQFLIQYYNGEERAKGNILERFSAQQFPDLHSELNLSSLELGDSALYFCASSVGGQNYEQYFGPGTRLTVT.